Each of the 5 T cell receptor beta chains below was sequenced from the same sample in a study of shared clonotypes between healthy human individuals. TCRdb's table, derived via immunoSEQ multiplex PCR, lists solely in-frame clones and lacks some. The sample holds about 490,000 clones, around three quarters seen once. Material: PBMCs. The receptors were gathered from a woman between 40 and 55 years old in good health. Some clones in this sample may be carry-over from other donors' samples.

The V gene is TRBV7-2, the J gene TRBJ2-7; tentative D call: TRBD1 (5 bases). Per the germline V gene, CDR1 is SGHTA and CDR2 is FQGNSA. This CDR3 is built from 14 residues. V shed 5 bases and J shed 2 bases, with 13 bases lying between them. The CDR3: CASSLQVGPYEQYF. As DNA, the CDR3 is TGTGCCAGCAGCCTCCAAGTGGGGCCCTACGAGCAGTACTTC.

This sequence joins TRBV5-5 and TRBJ2-5; D may match TRBD1 or TRBD2 (5 bases each). V lost 2 bases and J lost 2, with 16 bases in between. CDR3 length: 16 amino acids. Germline V CDR1 and CDR2: SGHKS, YYEKEE (reference sequence). This chain's CDR3 is CASSFSPGRRQETQYF. Written as DNA, the CDR3 is TGTGCCAGCAGCTTTTCACCGGGGCGGCGGCAAGAGACCCAGTACTTC.

The V and J genes are TRBV15 and TRBJ1-2; TRBD1 might be the D (6 bases). The V gene lost 0 bases and the J gene lost 10 bases, with 12 bases spanning the gap. Germline V lookup: CDR1 LNHNV, CDR2 YYDKDF (reference sequence). CDR3 length: 13 amino acids. CDR3 sequence reads: CATSRDLQGTYTF. CDR3 in DNA: TGTGCCACCAGCAGAGATTTGCAGGGGACCTACACCTTC.

The sample holds one count of this clone. The chain combines TRBV5-1 with TRBJ1-4; D is possibly TRBD1 (6 bases). The germline V gene encodes CDR1 SGHRS and CDR2 YFSETQ. V gave up 4 bases and J gave up 5 bases, with 18 bases separating them. The CDR3 length is 16 residues. The CDR3 spells CASSPDRTELNEKLFF. CDR3 nucleotide sequence: TGCGCCAGCAGCCCAGACAGGACAGAGCTAAATGAAAAACTGTTTTTT.

This chain joins TRBV6-5 and TRBJ2-1, with D possibly matching TRBD1 (5 bases). Trimming left V 7 bases short and J 9 bases short, with 19 bases between. This CDR3 spans 14 amino acids. CDR1 MNHEY and CDR2 SVGAGI come from the germline V gene. The CDR3 reads CASKTEGVTTEQFF. In DNA form, the CDR3 reads TGTGCCAGCAAAACGGAAGGGGTAACAACTGAGCAGTTCTTC.